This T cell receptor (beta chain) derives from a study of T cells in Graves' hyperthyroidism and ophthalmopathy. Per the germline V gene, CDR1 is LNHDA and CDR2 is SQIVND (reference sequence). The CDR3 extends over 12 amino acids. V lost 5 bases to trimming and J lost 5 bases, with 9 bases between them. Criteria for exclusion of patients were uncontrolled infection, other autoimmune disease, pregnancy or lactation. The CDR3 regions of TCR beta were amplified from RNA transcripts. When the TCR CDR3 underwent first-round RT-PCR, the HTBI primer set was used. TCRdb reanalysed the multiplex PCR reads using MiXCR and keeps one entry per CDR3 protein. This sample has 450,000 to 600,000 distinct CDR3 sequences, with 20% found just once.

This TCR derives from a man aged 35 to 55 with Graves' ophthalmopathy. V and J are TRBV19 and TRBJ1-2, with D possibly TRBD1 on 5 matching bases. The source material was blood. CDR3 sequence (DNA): TGTGCCAGTAGTGTGACAGATTATGGCTACACCTTC. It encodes CASSVTDYGYTF.